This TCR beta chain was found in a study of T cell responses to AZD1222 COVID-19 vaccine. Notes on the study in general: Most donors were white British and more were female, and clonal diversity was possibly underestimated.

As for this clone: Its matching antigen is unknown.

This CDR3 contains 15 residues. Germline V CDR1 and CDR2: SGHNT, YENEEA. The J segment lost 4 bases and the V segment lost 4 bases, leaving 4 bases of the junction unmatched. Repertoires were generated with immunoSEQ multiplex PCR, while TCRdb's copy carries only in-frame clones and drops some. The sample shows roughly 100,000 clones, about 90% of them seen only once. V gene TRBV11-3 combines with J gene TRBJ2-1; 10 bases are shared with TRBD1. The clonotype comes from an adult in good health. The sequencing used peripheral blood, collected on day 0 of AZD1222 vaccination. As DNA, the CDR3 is TGTGCCAGCAGCTCGGGACAGGGGAATTACAATGAGCAGTTCTTC. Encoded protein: CASSSGQGNYNEQFF.